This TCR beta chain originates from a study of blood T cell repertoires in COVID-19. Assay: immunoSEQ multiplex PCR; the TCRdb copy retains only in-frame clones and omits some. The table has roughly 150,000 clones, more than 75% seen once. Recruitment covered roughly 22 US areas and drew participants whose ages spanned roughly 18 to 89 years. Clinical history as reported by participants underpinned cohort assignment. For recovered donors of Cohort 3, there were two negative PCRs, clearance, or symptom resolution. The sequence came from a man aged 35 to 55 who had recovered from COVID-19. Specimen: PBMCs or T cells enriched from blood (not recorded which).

Here the CDR3 reads CASSQLTGSNQPQHF. The DNA of the CDR3 is TGTGCCAGCTCGCAATTGACAGGTAGCAATCAGCCCCAGCATTTT. The gene calls are TRBV6-5 and TRBJ1-5; D may be TRBD1 (6 bases). CDR1 is MNHEY and CDR2 is SVGAGI in the germline V gene. The length of the CDR3 is 15 residues. The V and J ends lost 8 bases and 0 bases respectively, with 14 bases between them.